The present entry profiles one T cell receptor beta chain with its context. This sample is part of a study of shared clonotypes between healthy human individuals. As for the study in general: Each donor's CD8 memory used one plate, CD8 naive two, each CD4 subset three.

Clones were sequenced by immunoSEQ multiplex PCR, and TCRdb holds only the in-frame ones, with some missing. Of hundreds of thousands of clones listed, 72% were seen once; the top ten hold approximately 1.8%. This CDR3 is built from 15 residues. CDR1 SGHRS and CDR2 YFSETQ come from the germline V gene. V dropped 7 bases and J dropped 4; count of bases not matched to a gene: 8. The V call is TRBV5-1, the J call TRBJ1-5, with TRBD1 matching 10 bases. The sample comprised memory CD4+ T cells sorted from blood. Indicated subset: CD45RA-negative fraction. The receptor was derived from a woman aged 30 to 39 in good health. DNA of the CDR3: TGCGCCAGCTCAGTCGGGGACAGGGGTAATCAGCCCCAGCATTTT. Residues: CASSVGDRGNQPQHF.